This T cell receptor beta chain was sequenced during a study of identical twins. Regarding the study as a whole: It was possible that invariant MAIT and iNKT cells partly confounded the zero-insertion analyses. Out-of-frame alpha sequences common to twins exhibited an excess of low generation probability. For out-of-frame beta sequences, excess twin sharing was weaker. In drawing conclusions, the study used cross-sectional statistical analysis and did not follow the same donors.

A single record per CDR3 protein comes from TCRdb applying MiXCR to the 5' RACE reads. The repertoire holds about 280,000 distinct CDR3 sequences, with approximately 8% as singletons. This clonotype was counted between two and nine times. Its antigen is not identified. The same specimen was also included in a second study, on yellow fever vaccine responses in identical twins.

Material: memory (CD45RO+) T cells sorted from blood. This sequence originates from a woman between 18 and 29 years old in good health.

The CDR3 spells CASTPGPRGEKLFF. The DNA for the CDR3 is TGTGCCAGCACACCCGGACCCCGAGGGGAAAAACTGTTTTTT. This chain links TRBV12-3 or TRBV12-4 with TRBJ1-4; D remains unclear. V was pared by 7 bases and J by 8 bases, with 17 bases between. The CDR3 loop spans 14 amino acids.